This TCR beta chain is from a study of cytomegalovirus exposure and HLA in healthy donors (dated by TCRdb to 2015 to 2018). Describing the broader study: An earlier analysis of approximately 640 of the donors reported 276 Gb of sequence data and 117 million unique TCR beta sequences from about 179 million T cells. An early release that covered fewer than 800 HLA-typed donors contained approximately 300 gigabases of sequencing data and roughly 84 million unique TCR sequences. The genetic ancestry cluster associated with self-reported Caucasian donors included 81% of the 350 to 500 genotyped donors. The study aimed to test whether signatures of past pathogen exposure could be identified by cataloging public T cell receptors. The study profiled the T cell repertoires of fewer than 850 subjects by immunosequencing and related them to cytomegalovirus serostatus. In addition to the first cohort of several hundred subjects, a separate validation cohort of 120 different subjects was used. High-throughput TCR immunosequencing, statistical association of individual TCRs with disease status, and machine learning were combined to predict cytomegalovirus infection status. A later analysis re-analyzed previously published TCR beta repertoires from hundreds of donors and added high-resolution HLA genotyping to study TCR occurrence patterns. The later analysis used no new phenotypic data to find candidate immune exposures, relying instead on TCR beta sequences and their occurrence across donors. An earlier analysis of several hundred of the donors used high-throughput TCR beta sequencing to judge whether each TCR beta V gene segment behaved as functional or pseudogenic. Donor age, sex, ethnicity and CMV serostatus were collected together with the repertoire data. In a later genetic analysis, genome-wide SNP genotypes for about 65% of the roughly 670 donors were used, and that subset was treated as a discovery cohort. Every discovery cohort repertoire had been produced on one sequencing platform. Both class I and class II loci were covered by HLA typing, at four-digit resolution. The number of donors typed differed by locus, with about 629-640 for A, B, C, DRB1 and DQB1, roughly 520 for DQA1, nearly 610 for DPA1, and around 460 for DPB1. Several DR-DQ haplotypes were handled as single units for association and clustering because linkage in the cohort was strong. Across 398 genotyped donors of the cohort, an average of roughly 250,000 unique TCR beta nucleotide sequences per donor were sequenced, and 15% to 20% of those sequences were non-productive.

To note about this clone: Its antigen remains undetermined. Base qualities are not recorded, but no much larger clone differs from it by a single base.

Library construction relied on the immunoSEQ multiplex PCR assay. For the multiplex PCR, a mixture combining 60 forward primers for TCR Vbeta segments and 13 reverse primers for TCR Jbeta segments was used. The CDR3 region of rearranged TCR beta genes was amplified from genomic DNA with a multiplex PCR assay. The amplified TCR beta libraries were sequenced on the Illumina HiSeq System as 87-base-pair reads. Processing in the source paper ran as follows. In a later analysis, 80 million or so unique TCR beta chains were counted across the 650 to 750 repertoires, and about 9.9 million of these chains were shared by at least two donors. Raw reads were error-corrected and collapsed into unique sequences by a nearest-neighbor algorithm in which closely related sequences were merged to remove PCR and sequencing errors. CDR3 sequences were aligned to IMGT reference sequences to assign V, D and J gene segments. For a sequence to be retained, a match of at least six nucleotides to both a V gene segment and a J gene segment was required. Rearrangements were classified as productive when the CDR3 lacked stop codons and remained in frame with V and J, and all other rearrangements were classified as non-productive. Following IMGT convention, CDR3 was defined as the stretch from the second conserved V-encoded cysteine to the conserved J-encoded phenylalanine. Sequences without an unambiguous match to a single V gene segment were excluded from the earlier analysis of 450 to 750 of the donors. An earlier analysis of fewer than 750 of the donors called V segments functional above 56.7% productive rearrangements and segregating when the between-donor standard deviation exceeded 5%. A statistical classification framework was built for diagnosing cytomegalovirus status from the catalog of TCR beta chain sequences. In a later analysis, V and J genes were assigned by comparing TCR nucleotide sequences against IMGT/GENE-DB human TR gene sequences. In a later analysis, CDR3 sequences and most-parsimonious VDJ recombination scenarios were assigned using the TCRdist pipeline. A later analysis defined each TCR beta chain by its CDR3 amino acid sequence plus V-gene family, and excluded reads lacking a unique V-gene family. A later analysis removed over 500 highly shared, low-generation-probability nucleotide sequences to deal with suspected cross-contamination and a sequencing artifact. A later analysis calculated a clonal expansion index for each public chain from normalized within-repertoire ranks of inferred template counts. In a later analysis, generation probabilities were computed using a VDJ recombination model fitted to out-of-frame rearrangements, and the results were checked against IGoR. In a later analysis, hypergeometric tests were used to score TCR-TCR, TCR-HLA and TCR-CMV co-occurrence, with a repertoire-size bias correction applied to TCR pairs. False discovery rates were estimated in a later analysis by permuting HLA or CMV assignments 20 times. In a later analysis, co-occurring TCRs were grouped using DBSCAN, and TCRdist sequence similarity was added for clustering within HLA-allele-positive subsets. Co-occurrence clustering excluded repertoires with fewer than 30,000 or more than 120,000 public chains, plus five with anomalous nucleotide sharing. Here the immuneACCESS table is served through TCRdb, limited to in-frame sequences with V and J called. Missing clones are a known gap in these copies; in checked studies unresolved V genes cover under half, and the rest lacks a known reason. The V and J calls and clone size are taken from that table; D and trimming were inferred from the DNA. Counted in this sample were approximately 110,000 clones; roughly 70% of them appeared once. The ten largest clones take up 8.4% of the sample.

Results and caveats for the whole study, not just this receptor: Most CMV-associated TCR beta chains appeared to be HLA-restricted in a later analysis, and the HLA associations seemed to be driven largely by CMV exposure. Because the 87-base-pair reads could not distinguish some IMGT-functional V segments, including TRBV6-2 and TRBV6-3, those segments were excluded. A cluster of highly shared sequence variants was judged likely to represent a technical artifact of the sequencing pipeline. Three of the identified cytomegalovirus-associated TCR beta chains were confirmed in vitro to be specific for cytomegalovirus antigens. The study gave a list of more than 150 TCR beta chains associated with cytomegalovirus. About 17 rarely observed V segments, including chromosome 9 orphons, were excluded from the earlier analysis of about 600 of the donors because counts were too low. A later genetic analysis reported fewer N-insertions in productive TCRs among donors in an Asian-associated ancestry cluster than the approximately 700-donor mean. This cohort had only TCR beta chains sequenced, and the lack of alpha or paired-chain data limited which features could be detected. In a later analysis, TCR association rates were found to vary across HLA loci, with the most associated TCRs seen for DRB1 alleles and the fewest for HLA-C alleles. Correlated functional status among segregating V segments might be attributable to linkage disequilibrium, but an unknown experimental factor could not be ruled out. In an earlier analysis of 587 of the donors, most TCR beta V segments were observed in productive rearrangements about 90% or about 30% of the time, broadly matching IMGT annotations. HLA typing was unavailable for some donors at each locus, so association tests used only the typed subset. In a later analysis, HLA-associated TCR beta chains showed more clonal expansion and lower generation probabilities than non-associated chains that were equally common. Several of the top co-occurrence clusters appeared to be linked to parvovirus B19, influenza, CMV and Epstein-Barr virus, according to a later analysis. In both the original and validation cohorts, the classifier was reported to diagnose cytomegalovirus status with high specificity and sensitivity. Immune exposure information for the cohort was limited to CMV serostatus. Strong co-occurrence of HLA alleles, especially DR and DQ, made assigning TCR associations to individual alleles difficult. A further reported finding was that TCR beta sequences accurately predicted the HLA-A and HLA-B alleles for most subjects in the first cohort. In a later analysis, some 17,000 TCR beta sequences were associated with specific HLA alleles at a false discovery rate of 0.05. Most TCR sequences were observed very rarely across donors, whereas some public TCRs were present in many individuals. It was suggested by the authors that the approach could potentially be generalized to other disease states and immunological phenotypes. In a later genetic analysis, a missense DCLRE1C variant was associated with V-gene and J-gene trimming of TCR beta chains, and the association was replicated in an independent cohort. Presence/absence analyses assumed roughly uniform sequencing depth across donors, an assumption that may not hold.

The cohort consisted of 650 to 700 healthy bone marrow donors. Cohort members were all nominally healthy when sampled, although unrecorded immune exposures were likely present. The donor tested CMV seronegative and was one of the 352 seronegative cohort members. Every donor gave a peripheral blood sample, and the peripheral blood mononuclear cells from that sample were used for TCR beta sequencing. Genomic DNA extraction from the blood cell samples was performed with the Qiagen DNeasy Blood Extraction Kit. CDR1 and CDR2 are drawn from the germline V gene: SGHDT, YYEEEE. The CDR3 runs 16 amino acids, cysteine and phenylalanine included. Only the CDR3 region is kept as DNA, spanning 48 bases read in frame from base 1. V is shortened by 4 bases, J by 1 base, and the region joining them spans 15 bases.

Sequenced sample: PBMCs. The source of this sequence is a man aged 40-50 years in good health and CMV-seronegative. The chain uses TRBV5-6 and TRBJ1-5; TRBD1 is perhaps the D gene, given 5 matching bases. The nucleotide sequence is TGTGCCAGCAGCAATGGCTGGACAAGGAGCAATCAGCCCCAGCATTTT. Its translation is CASSNGWTRSNQPQHF.